This record concerns one T cell receptor beta chain sequence. The antigen remains undetermined. This CDR3 is built from 12 residues. CDR1 is SQVTM, CDR2 ANQGSEA, per germline. Trimming removed 6 bases from V and 8 bases from J; junction bases left unmatched: 9. These data come from a study of tumor-infiltrating lymphocytes in localized non-small cell lung cancer. Assay used: immunoSEQ multiplex PCR; TCRdb lists only in-frame clones, some missing. The sample shows about 10,000 clones, about 76% of them seen only once. Findings of the study overall: Available tissue quantity limited TCR sequencing to a patient subset. Each assay used a separate piece of the same tissue.

This clonotype originated in a human donor with non-small cell lung cancer. This chain connects TRBV29-1 to TRBJ1-2, with 7 bases aligning to TRBD1. The specimen was uninvolved lung tissue not adjacent to the tumor. The CDR3: CSVGDRERGYTF. The CDR3 nucleotides read TGCAGCGTGGGCGACAGGGAGAGGGGCTACACCTTC.